This T cell receptor beta chain was sequenced for a study of graft-versus-host responses after intestinal transplantation. This clone was counted between two and nine times. Graft-derived tissue was subjected to processing to liberate intraepithelial and lamina propria lymphocytes. CDR1 and CDR2 (germline): KGHSH, LQKENI. The CDR3 loop spans 15 amino acids. V was clipped by 2 bases and J by 4 bases, with 14 bases between them. Measured with immunoSEQ multiplex PCR; TCRdb has only the in-frame clones, and not every one. Of more than 9,000 clones detected, around 88% appear once; the ten largest clones hold around 4.9%.

The gene calls are TRBV18 and TRBJ1-1; D gene ambiguous. The sample here was ileum tissue, taken around 24 months after intestinal transplantation. This receptor was obtained from a human patient who received an intestinal transplant, so some T cells may come from the graft donor. The CDR3, as DNA: TGTGCCAGCTCACCATTGGTTGTGGTATCCACTGAAGCTTTCTTT. It encodes CASSPLVVVSTEAFF. The variable domain in full, with the rest retrieved from reference TRBV18 and TRBJ1-1, is NAGVMQNPRHLVRRRGQEARLRCSPMKGHSHVYWYRQLPEEGLKFMVYLQKENIIDESGMPKERFSAEFPKEGPSILRIQQVVRGDSAAYFCASSPLVVVSTEAFFGQGTRLTVV.